This TCR beta chain was documented in a study of T cell responses to AZD1222 COVID-19 vaccine. Germline V gives CDR1 SGHTA, CDR2 FQGNSA. Trimming left V 7 bases short and J 6 bases short, with 17 bases between. This CDR3 has 14 residues. General study findings and limits: Vaccination with two AZD1222 doses was followed by a rise in Spike-specific TCR breadth and depth. Of spike-specific TCRs, nearly half reportedly target regions left unmutated in variants. Spike-wide vaccine-associated CD4 TCRs dominated at 160-218 and 743-854. Scientists sampled the repertoires only once the peak T cell response had passed.

Libraries were prepared by immunoSEQ multiplex PCR; TCRdb keeps only in-frame clonotypes and omits some of them. Of over 90,000 clones in the sample, around 92% were seen once. To note about this clone: Its antigen is not known.

This sequence originates from an adult in good health. The source material was peripheral blood, sampled on day 0 of AZD1222 vaccination. This chain links TRBV7-2 with TRBJ2-3, with D maybe TRBD2 (7 bases). The DNA of the CDR3 is TGTGCCAGCACTAAGGGGGGGGCCCAGGATACGCAGTATTTT. Translation gives CASTKGGAQDTQYF.